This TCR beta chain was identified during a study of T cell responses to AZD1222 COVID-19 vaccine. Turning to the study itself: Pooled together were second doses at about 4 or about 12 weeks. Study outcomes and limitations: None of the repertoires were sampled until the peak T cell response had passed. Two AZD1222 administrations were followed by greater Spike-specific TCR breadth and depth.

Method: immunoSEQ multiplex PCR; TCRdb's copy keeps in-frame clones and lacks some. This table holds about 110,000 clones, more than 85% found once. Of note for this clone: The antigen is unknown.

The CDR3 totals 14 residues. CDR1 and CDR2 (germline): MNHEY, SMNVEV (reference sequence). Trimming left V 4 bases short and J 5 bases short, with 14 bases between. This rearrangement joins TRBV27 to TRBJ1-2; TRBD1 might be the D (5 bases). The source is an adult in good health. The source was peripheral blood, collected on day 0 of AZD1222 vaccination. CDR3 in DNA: TGTGCCAGCAGTTCAGTTCGGGACGGGTATGGCTACACCTTC. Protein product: CASSSVRDGYGYTF.